Sequencing of this T cell receptor (beta chain) was carried out in a study of CXCR3-negative and CXCR3-positive naive CD8 T cells. Whole-study context: TRB reads totalled about 130 million, about 1.5 +/- 0.3 million per library.

CDR1 DFQATT and CDR2 SNEGSKA come from the germline V gene (reference sequence). The CDR3 contains 13 residues. With UMI labels, 5' RACE was used to prepare the TRB cDNA libraries. TCRdb re-called the 5' RACE reads and catalogs CDR3 proteins one per entry, DNA excluded. This sample contains about 98,000 distinct CDR3 sequences. Broader study findings: After cryopreservation, CXCR3 expression dropped partially; most assays used fresh PBMCs. Researchers reported similar TRBV-TRBJ usage in naive CXCR3-negative and CXCR3-positive cells, though memory differed. Hydrophobicity of TRB CDR3s was greater in CXCR3-positive naive cells than in CXCR3-negative naive cells. Comparably high diversity was seen in both naive subsets, and much lower diversity in memory CD8+ cells.

Turning to this clonotype: What it recognizes is unknown.

The clonotype comes from a human donor in good health. Some clones in this sample may be carry-over from other donors' samples. The source material was naive CXCR3+ CD8+ T cells from blood. Documented subset: CD45RO-CCR7+CD27+CD95- naive CD8+ T cells expressing CXCR3 (TNR3+). The chain recombines TRBV20-1 with TRBJ2-3. The CDR3 protein is CSASSLGTDTQYF.